This TCR beta chain was profiled in a study of post-analysis software for immune sequencing data. Study-wide results and limits: Diversity measured as normalized Chao1 was significantly lower in multiple sclerosis patients than in controls. Roughly 5 TRBV segments occurring more often in patients than controls included TRBV5-6, TRBV5-1 and TRBV20-1.

Unique molecular identifiers were carried by the TCR beta cDNA libraries. Via MiXCR, TCRdb re-called the PCR reads, giving one row per CDR3 protein. Of about 800,000 distinct CDR3 sequences listed, approximately 30% are singletons. The V gene end was trimmed by 0 bases and the J gene end by 3 bases; junction bases not matched to a gene: 4. CDR1 is LGHNA and CDR2 is YSLEER in the germline V gene. The CDR3 runs to 16 residues. There are many counts of this clonotype. Its antigen is currently unknown. The sample comprised blood. J is TRBJ2-7 and V is TRBV4-3, with 11 bases lining up with TRBD2. The source is a girl under 18 with multiple sclerosis. CDR3 sequence (DNA): TGCGCCAGCAGCCAAGAGACTAGCGGGGCGGACTACGAGCAGTACTTC. This codes for CASSQETSGADYEQYF.